Presented here are 32 T cell receptor beta chains from one specimen sequenced in a study of control samples from healthy donors and cancer patients. Profiling relied on immunoSEQ multiplex PCR, and the TCRdb table lists in-frame clones only, not all of them. This table holds approximately 140,000 clones, roughly 89% found once. The sequencing input was PBMCs. The receptors derive from a man aged 45-65 years with head and neck cancer.

V gene TRBV19 combines with J gene TRBJ2-7; 8 positions agree with TRBD1. This CDR3 is 15 amino acids long. V gave up 6 bases and J gave up 3 bases; unmatched junction bases: 10. Germline V gives CDR1 LNHDA, CDR2 SQIVND (reference sequence). DNA for the CDR3: TGTGCCAGTAGCCGCACAGGGGGTGAGATCTACGAGCAGTACTTC. This codes for CASSRTGGEIYEQYF.

The chain uses TRBV29-1 and TRBJ2-3; 11 bases are a match to TRBD2. Trimming cost V 5 bases and J 1 base; bases outside gene matches: 2. CDR1 is SQVTM and CDR2 is ANQGSEA in the germline V gene. CDR3 length equals 14 residues. The DNA for the CDR3 is TGCAGCGTTTCGGGACTAGCGGGCACAGATACGCAGTATTTT. As protein: CSVSGLAGTDTQYF.

V is TRBV10-2 and J is TRBJ1-5, with D perhaps TRBD1 (6 bases). Germline CDR1 WSHSY, CDR2 SAAADI. The CDR3 covers 14 residues. V lost 8 bases and J 3 bases, leaving 14 bases between the germline ends. CDR3 residues: CASQDSYSNQPQHF. CDR3 bases: TGCGCCAGCCAGGACAGCTACTCCAATCAGCCCCAGCATTTT.

This sequence joins TRBV11-1 and TRBJ2-1; the D gene is possibly TRBD2 (5 bases). The CDR3 extends over 15 amino acids. CDR1 and CDR2 (germline): SGHAT, FQDESV (reference sequence). V was clipped by 5 bases and J by 2 bases, with 13 bases between them. In DNA form, the CDR3 reads TGTGCCAGCAGCGTAAGAGCGGCAGCCTACAATGAGCAGTTCTTC. Translating gives CASSVRAAAYNEQFF.

This clone was counted a single time. V and J are TRBV27 and TRBJ2-7; TRBD2 agrees at 8 bases. The CDR3 contains 13 residues. Losses at the gene ends were 3 bases for V and 3 bases for J; bases not matched to a gene: 1. Looked up from germline, CDR1 is MNHEY and CDR2 is SMNVEV (reference sequence). CDR3 DNA sequence: TGTGCCAGCAGTTTCACTAGCGGCTACGAGCAGTACTTC. Residues: CASSFTSGYEQYF.

The rearrangement joins TRBV6-2 or TRBV6-3 to TRBJ1-2; D possibly corresponds to TRBD1 (5 bases). The germline V gene encodes CDR1 MNHEY and CDR2 SVGEGT. V shed 4 bases and J shed 2 bases, with 14 bases lying between them. The CDR3 has 15 amino acids. Here the CDR3 reads CASSFLGTGNYGYTF. The CDR3 bases are TGTGCCAGCAGTTTCCTTGGGACTGGAAACTATGGCTACACCTTC.

V is TRBV7-9 and J is TRBJ2-5, with D possibly matching TRBD2 (6 bases). The germline V gene encodes CDR1 SEHNR and CDR2 FQNEAQ (reference sequence). The V end was cut by 10 bases, the J end by 3 bases, with 15 bases between. The length of the CDR3 is 13 residues. The CDR3 nucleotides read TGTGCCACCGGGACGGGGGTGAAAGAGACCCAGTACTTC. It encodes CATGTGVKETQYF.

The chain employs TRBV13 and TRBJ2-7, with 9 bases fitting TRBD1. This CDR3 spans 14 amino acids. V shed 3 bases and J 6 bases; nucleotides not matched to a gene: 6. Germline V CDR1 and CDR2: PRHDT, FYEKMQ (reference sequence). CDR3 sequence reads: CASSFTGGSPEQYF. The CDR3, as DNA: TGTGCCAGCAGCTTTACAGGGGGCTCGCCCGAGCAGTACTTC.

This clone has at least ten counts. The chain employs TRBV7-9 and TRBJ1-2, with D maybe TRBD1 (6 bases). V was shortened by 4 bases and J by 4 bases, with 22 bases between the two germline ends. Germline CDR1 is SEHNR and CDR2 is FQNEAQ (reference sequence). CDR3 length: 17 residues. The CDR3 region is CASSSSTRGEQSYGYTF. The CDR3 nucleotides read TGTGCCAGCAGCTCCAGTACGAGGGGGGAGCAGTCCTATGGCTACACCTTC.

The V and J genes are TRBV4-1 and TRBJ1-2, with 8 bases matching TRBD1. CDR1 MGHRA and CDR2 YSYEKL come from the germline V gene. This CDR3 has 19 amino acids. The J segment lost 2 bases and the V segment lost 1 base, leaving 15 bases of the junction unmatched. The CDR3 DNA is TGCGCCAGCAGCCAAGTAAGCTTGGCAGGGGGCACGGGGAACTATGGCTACACCTTC. Translation: CASSQVSLAGGTGNYGYTF.

J is TRBJ1-5 and V is TRBV7-2; D is unresolved. In germline, CDR1 is SGHTA, CDR2 FQGNSA. The ends were cut back, 3 bases at V and 2 bases at J, with 5 bases in the middle. The CDR3 totals 13 residues. CDR3 sequence (DNA): TGTGCCAGCAGCTTCCGCGGCAATCAGCCCCAGCATTTT. This translates into CASSFRGNQPQHF.

This chain uses TRBV7-2 with TRBJ2-7; TRBD1 aligns across 8 bases. This CDR3 contains 15 residues. Germline V gene sequence: CDR1 SGHTA, CDR2 FQGNSA. The V gene end was trimmed by 4 bases and the J gene end by 2 bases; junction bases not matched to a gene: 7. The CDR3 bases are TGTGCCAGCAGCTACACCGGGACAGGCGCCTACGAGCAGTACTTC. Protein product: CASSYTGTGAYEQYF.

J is TRBJ2-1 and V is TRBV2; 9 nucleotides align to TRBD1. CDR1 and CDR2 from the germline V gene are SNHLY and FYNNEI. V gave up 8 bases and J gave up 4 bases; unmatched junction bases: 9. The CDR3 length is 15 residues. In DNA form, the CDR3 reads TGTGCCAGCCAGGCTCCGGGACAGGGATACAATGAGCAGTTCTTC. As protein: CASQAPGQGYNEQFF. Complete variable domain (other parts from reference TRBV2 and TRBJ2-1): EPEVTQTPSHQVTQMGQEVILRCVPISNHLYFYWYRQILGQKVEFLVSFYNNEISEKSEIFDDQFSVERPDGSNFTLKIRSTKLEDSAMYFCASQAPGQGYNEQFFGPGTRLTVL.

The V and J genes are TRBV11-2 and TRBJ2-2, with D possibly being TRBD1 (5 bases). Germline V gives CDR1 SGHAT, CDR2 FQNNGV. The CDR3 is made up of 14 amino acids. V dropped 3 bases and J dropped 4 bases, with 9 bases sitting between them. The CDR3 DNA is TGTGCCAGCAGCTTCTTCCAGGGCACCGGGGAGCTGTTTTTT. It is translated as CASSFFQGTGELFF.

This rearrangement joins TRBV19 to TRBJ2-2; 7 bases fit TRBD2. The length of the CDR3 is 15 residues. CDR1 is LNHDA and CDR2 is SQIVND in the germline V gene (reference sequence). V shed 7 bases and J 3 bases; nucleotides not matched to a gene: 8. The CDR3 region is CASTKREGHTGELFF. For the CDR3, the DNA is TGTGCCAGTACCAAGCGGGAAGGTCACACCGGGGAGCTGTTTTTT.

The J gene is TRBJ2-3, the V gene TRBV4-1; tentatively, D is TRBD1 (6 bases). CDR1 and CDR2 from the germline V gene are MGHRA and YSYEKL. Trimming left V 1 base short and J 6 bases short, with 17 bases between. This CDR3 has 16 residues. The DNA of the CDR3 is TGCGCCAGCAGCCAAGCCACACAGGGTAGAACCGATACGCAGTATTTT. Its protein product is CASSQATQGRTDTQYF.

The V gene is TRBV28, the J gene TRBJ2-7, with 9 positions matching TRBD2. V was clipped by 4 bases and J by 0 bases; unmatched bases: 4. The CDR3 length is 15 residues. In germline, CDR1 is MDHEN, CDR2 SYDVKM. CDR3 amino acids: CASSSRLAASYEQYF. The CDR3 DNA is TGTGCCAGCAGTTCAAGACTAGCGGCCTCCTACGAGCAGTACTTC.

The chain couples TRBV5-1 to TRBJ1-5; the D is unclear. The CDR3 runs to 15 residues. Germline CDR1 is SGHRS and CDR2 is YFSETQ. Trimming left V 2 bases short and J 0 bases short, with 9 bases between. CDR3 residues: CASSLGSNSNQPQHF. As DNA, the CDR3 is TGCGCCAGCAGCTTAGGCAGTAATAGCAATCAGCCCCAGCATTTT.

The V gene is TRBV10-3, the J gene TRBJ2-3, with TRBD2 as a possible D gene (7 bases). Trimming stripped 10 bases from V and 0 bases from J, with 14 bases between. Germline CDR1 ENHRY, CDR2 SYGVKD. The CDR3 runs 14 residues. Written as DNA, the CDR3 is TGTGCCAGCGTAGGGGGGGCAAGCACAGATACGCAGTATTTT. It translates to CASVGGASTDTQYF.

The rearrangement uses TRBV3-1 (or the pseudogene TRBV3-2) and TRBJ2-2; possibly TRBD1 or TRBD2 for D (5 bases each). Germline V lookup: CDR1 LGHDT, CDR2 YNNKEL (reference sequence). The CDR3 has 16 amino acids. The germline V and J ends were trimmed by 4 bases and 3 bases, with 15 bases remaining between them. The CDR3 sequence is CASSPWGLGDTGELFF. CDR3 sequence (DNA): TGTGCCAGCAGCCCATGGGGCCTCGGGGACACCGGGGAGCTGTTTTTT.

The chain combines TRBV19 with TRBJ1-3; TRBD1 aligns across 8 bases. The germline V gene has CDR1 LNHDA and CDR2 SQIVND (reference sequence). The CDR3 length is 14 residues. V lost 8 bases, J lost 2 bases, and 5 bases stayed unmatched. The CDR3 bases are TGTGCCAGTCGTGCGACAGGGGCTGGAAACACCATATATTTT. It encodes CASRATGAGNTIYF.

The chain links TRBV28 to TRBJ2-1, with 9 bases that match TRBD2. With V trimmed by 4 bases and J by 2 bases, 9 bases remained unmatched. The germline V gene encodes CDR1 MDHEN and CDR2 SYDVKM. The length of the CDR3 is 17 residues. Here the CDR3 DNA reads TGTGCCAGCAGTTCCCCCGGACTAGCGAGGACCTACAATGAGCAGTTCTTC. It codes for CASSSPGLARTYNEQFF.

This chain joins TRBV28 and TRBJ2-7, with unresolved D. V lost 3 bases, J lost 3 bases, and 15 bases lay in between. In germline, CDR1 is MDHEN, CDR2 SYDVKM. This CDR3 has 15 amino acids. Here the CDR3 reads CASSLQPIQDYEQYF. CDR3 DNA: TGTGCCAGCAGTTTGCAGCCCATTCAGGACTACGAGCAGTACTTC. Variable domain in full (rest from reference TRBV28 and TRBJ2-7): DVKVTQSSRYLVKRTGEKVFLECVQDMDHENMFWYRQDPGLGLRLIYFSYDVKMKEKGDIPEGYSVSREKKERFSLILESASTNQTSMYLCASSLQPIQDYEQYFGPGTRLTVT.

The chain combines TRBV10-3 with TRBJ2-5; TRBD1 matches 7 bases. This CDR3 region has 14 residues. Germline V CDR1 and CDR2: ENHRY, SYGVKD. J lost 3 bases, V lost 1 base, and 2 bases had no gene match. The CDR3 spells CAISEWTGKETQYF. The CDR3 DNA reads as TGTGCCATCAGTGAGTGGACAGGCAAAGAGACCCAGTACTTC.

The rearrangement joins TRBV4-1 to TRBJ1-2; TRBD1 aligns across 9 bases. The germline V gene has CDR1 MGHRA and CDR2 YSYEKL. CDR3 size: 14 residues. V shed 1 base and J 8 bases; nucleotides not matched to a gene: 5. DNA for the CDR3: TGCGCCAGCAGCCAAGCCCGGGACAGGGACGGCTACACCTTC. This gives the protein CASSQARDRDGYTF.

The V gene is TRBV11-2, the J gene TRBJ1-1, with D unclear. Germline CDR1 is SGHAT and CDR2 is FQNNGV. V was cut by 5 bases and J by 2 bases, with 6 bases left in between. This CDR3 contains 12 residues. CDR3 residues: CASSQYNTEAFF. The CDR3 bases are TGTGCCAGCAGCCAGTATAACACTGAAGCTTTCTTT.

The V call is TRBV11-2, the J call TRBJ2-7, with 7 nucleotides matching TRBD1. CDR3 length: 15 residues. V gave up 7 bases and J gave up 4 bases; unmatched junction bases: 13. From germline, CDR1 is SGHAT and CDR2 FQNNGV. CDR3 sequence reads: CASTEGDSLSYEQYF. DNA for the CDR3: TGTGCCAGCACCGAAGGGGACAGCCTGTCTTACGAGCAGTACTTC.

The J gene is TRBJ1-4, the V gene TRBV14; 7 bases line up with TRBD1. J was trimmed by 8 bases and V by 1 base; bases with no gene match: 4. Germline CDR1 is SGHDN and CDR2 is FVKESK. The CDR3 extends over 14 amino acids. CDR3 in DNA: TGTGCCAGCAGCCAAGGACAGGGCGGGGAAAAACTGTTTTTT. It encodes CASSQGQGGEKLFF.

V is TRBV27 and J is TRBJ1-5, with TRBD1 matching 8 bases. In germline, CDR1 is MNHEY, CDR2 SMNVEV (reference sequence). The CDR3 loop spans 15 amino acids. Losses at the gene ends were 5 bases for V and 9 bases for J; bases not matched to a gene: 12. This CDR3 is CASSKDRVGRPPQHF. CDR3 DNA sequence: TGTGCCAGCAGTAAGGACAGGGTAGGGAGGCCGCCCCAGCATTTT.

V is TRBV7-9 and J is TRBJ2-1, with 10 bases fitting TRBD2. Germline lookup yields CDR1 SEHNR and CDR2 FQNEAQ (reference sequence). V lost 6 bases to trimming and J lost 5 bases; unmatched junction nucleotides: 13. The CDR3 totals 17 residues. The CDR3 region has the DNA TGTGCCAGCAGTCCAGTGAATCTAGCGGGGGAAAACAATGAGCAGTTCTTC. This sequence encodes CASSPVNLAGENNEQFF.

This chain joins TRBV5-1 and TRBJ1-1; D perhaps matches TRBD1 (6 bases). V was cut by 1 base and J by 3 bases, with 16 bases left in between. In germline, CDR1 is SGHRS, CDR2 YFSETQ. CDR3 length: 16 residues. The CDR3 DNA reads TGCGCCAGCAGCTTGTATCAGGGGCCCTGGGACACTGAAGCTTTCTTT. This sequence encodes CASSLYQGPWDTEAFF.

The rearrangement uses TRBV19 and TRBJ2-5; 13 nucleotides match TRBD2. CDR3 length: 15 amino acids. The J segment lost 5 bases and the V segment lost 3 bases, leaving 3 bases of the junction unmatched. The germline CDR1 and CDR2 sequences are LNHDA and SQIVND (reference sequence). DNA for the CDR3: TGTGCCAGTAGTATGACTAGCGGGAGGTACGAGACCCAGTACTTC. Protein: CASSMTSGRYETQYF.